This T cell receptor (beta chain) was obtained from a study of cytomegalovirus exposure and HLA in healthy donors. General study findings and limits: Per a prior analysis, the majority of TCR beta V segments were productive roughly 87% or roughly 30% of the time. Relative to the approximately 680-donor mean, N-insertions were reportedly fewer in an Asian-associated ancestry cluster in a later analysis.

Germline V gene sequence: CDR1 SGHVS, CDR2 FNYEAQ. The CDR3 is made up of 13 amino acids. Trimming left V 8 bases short and J 1 base short, with 11 bases between. On this clone itself: Its target is not known.

The PCR used 60 Vbeta and 13 Jbeta primers. Some clones are missing from TCRdb's copy, which holds only in-frame ones; the method was immunoSEQ multiplex PCR. The sample lists around 100,000 clones, more than 60% seen once, with under 4% in the top ten. The sequenced sample was PBMCs. The sequence derives from a man between 25 and 39 years old in good health and CMV-seronegative. This rearrangement joins TRBV7-6 to TRBJ2-5; D perhaps matches TRBD1 (5 bases). The CDR3 DNA follows: TGTGCCAGCCAACTAAGGGGCCAAGAGACCCAGTACTTC. Translating it yields CASQLRGQETQYF.